This record covers a single TCR beta chain. The sample belongs to a study of shared clonotypes between healthy human individuals. The overall study: Donors were a couple of women and a few men aged 18 to 49.

Several immunoSEQ 96-well plates shared each subset's DNA, each plate a replicate. The input for sorted-subset replicate PCRs was around 0.2 ug DNA, 25,000 to 30,000 T cell genomes. Method: immunoSEQ multiplex PCR; TCRdb's copy keeps in-frame clones and lacks some. The sample lists about 2.3 million clones; approximately 95% were seen once. The length of the CDR3 is 12 residues. Looked up from germline, CDR1 is SGHRS and CDR2 is YFSETQ. V lost 3 bases and J lost 5, with 9 bases in between. This clonotype was obtained from a man between 18 and 29 years old in good health. Some clones in this sample may be carry-over from other donors' samples. The chain joins TRBV5-1 to TRBJ2-7; D gene unclear. Material for sequencing was naive CD4+ T cells from PBMCs. Subset of the sample: CD45RA+ positively selected. The CDR3 here is CASSSQTDEQYF. DNA for the CDR3: TGCGCCAGCAGCTCGCAAACCGACGAGCAGTACTTC.